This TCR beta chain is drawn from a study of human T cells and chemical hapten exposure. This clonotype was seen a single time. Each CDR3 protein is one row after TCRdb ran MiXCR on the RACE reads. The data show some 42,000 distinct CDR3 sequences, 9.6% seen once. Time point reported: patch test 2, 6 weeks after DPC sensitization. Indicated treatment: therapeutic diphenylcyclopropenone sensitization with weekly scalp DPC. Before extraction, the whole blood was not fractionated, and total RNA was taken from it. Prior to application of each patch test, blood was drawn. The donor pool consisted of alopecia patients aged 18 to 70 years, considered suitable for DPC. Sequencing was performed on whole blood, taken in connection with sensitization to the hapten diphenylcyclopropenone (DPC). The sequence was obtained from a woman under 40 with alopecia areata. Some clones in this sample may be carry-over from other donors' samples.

Written as DNA, the CDR3 is TGTGCCAGCAGTCTGCTAGCGGGGGGCGGGAACACCGGGGAGCTGTTTTTT. Protein: CASSLLAGGGNTGELFF. V usage is TRBV27 and J usage is TRBJ2-2, with TRBD2 matching 11 bases. Germline-derived CDR1 and CDR2 are MNHEY and SMNVEV (reference sequence). J was trimmed by 1 base and V by 5 bases; bases with no gene match: 6. The CDR3 is made up of 17 amino acids.